A selection of T cell receptor beta chains follows, all from one sample in a study of blood T cell repertoires in COVID-19. Sequencing was performed with immunoSEQ multiplex PCR; in TCRdb, only in-frame clones are kept and a portion is missing. The sample yields about 210,000 clones, approximately 85% seen once. Sequenced: peripheral blood. These receptors originate from a man in his forties or fifties with COVID-19, enrolled during active disease. The CDR3 runs from the conserved cysteine through the conserved F or W. The order of the fields is J gene, V gene, CDR3 protein.

TRBJ2-7 | TRBV29-1 | CSDRTLTSGSYEQYF
TRBJ2-5 | TRBV5-6 | CASSSGLAKETQYF
TRBJ2-1 | TRBV4-1 | CASSQAQVLSPQFF
TRBJ2-2 | TRBV7-3 | CASSLTGTTHTGELFF
TRBJ1-2 | TRBV18 | CASSPNPGQGSF
TRBJ2-3 | TRBV9 | CASSVDRGAVADTQYF
TRBJ1-2 | TRBV12-3/TRBV12-4 | CASTLSARVGYTF
TRBJ1-4 | TRBV30 | CAWSSTVFSKGEKLFF
TRBJ2-7 | TRBV3-1/TRBV3-2 | CASSQKGGSRYEQYF
TRBJ1-5 | TRBV24-1 | CATSRRDSNQPQHF
TRBJ2-5 | TRBV28 | CASRMELAGLATQYF
TRBJ1-3 | TRBV19 | CASTLSSRGLGGNTIYF
TRBJ2-7 | TRBV20-1 | CSARGQREQYF
TRBJ2-1 | TRBV3-1/TRBV3-2 | CASSQGGNSYNEQFF
TRBJ1-1 | TRBV15 | CATSRDLGNTEAFF
TRBJ1-6 | TRBV4-2 | CASSQAGGASYNSPLHF
TRBJ2-3 | TRBV19 | CASAGTGPDTQYF
TRBJ1-6 | TRBV2 | CASSRDRGNSPLHF
TRBJ2-3 | TRBV19 | CASRVTRQGNTDTQYF